The present TCR beta chain was sequenced within a study of early T cells in non-severe SARS-CoV-2 infection. The overall study: Investigators sequenced bulk RNA drawn from unsorted whole blood, and chains remained unpaired.

Study-wide results and limits: Anti-spike CD8 specificities were favored by VDJdb matching, whose results missed private and CD4 specificities.

Note on this clonotype: Its antigen remains unidentified. Germline and junction disagree at one end, which may indicate a read error.

Individual cDNA molecules received unique molecular identifiers. Using its own MiXCR run on the 5' RACE reads, TCRdb lists one record per CDR3 protein. Here the sample spans 75,000 to 100,000 distinct CDR3 sequences, around 17% being singletons. The CDR3 totals 13 residues. Germline loops: CDR1 DFQATT, CDR2 SNEGSKA (reference sequence). J is TRBJ1-5 and V is TRBV20-1; TRBD1 is a possible D gene (5 bases). The receptor was derived from an adult who was a healthcare worker with PCR-confirmed SARS-CoV-2 infection or an uninfected control (not recorded which). Material: whole blood. The CDR3 DNA follows: TGCGGTGCTAGCATAGGGGATCTCCAGCCCCAGCATTTT. Encoded protein: CGASIGDLQPQHF.